Given below is one T cell receptor beta chain in context. Antigen: not known. The source of the sample is a study of regulatory T cells in long-lasting Graves disease. Study-level points and caveats: Persistent Graves' patients showed reduced TCR diversity versus newly diagnosed patients.

Germline lookup yields CDR1 MDHEN and CDR2 SYDVKM. CDR3 size: 14 residues. Trimming cost V 8 bases and J 7 bases; bases outside gene matches: 9. The authors built TCR beta libraries using iRepertoire HTBI primers and Arm-PCR of CDR3 regions. TCRdb reprocessed the multiplex PCR reads with MiXCR, giving one entry per CDR3 protein. The sample holds roughly 500,000 distinct CDR3 sequences; roughly 23% are singletons and the top ten take around 13%. The sample's time point: persistent/refractory GD, antithyroid drugs over 5 years with positive TRAb. PBMC RNA was the source of the TCR library. This chain uses TRBV28 with TRBJ2-1, with 9 bases identical to TRBD2. This receptor was obtained from a female donor with Graves disease. The sample in question was peripheral blood mononuclear cells (PBMCs), obtained when the disease was refractory, from a patient treated with antithyroid drugs. The CDR3 DNA reads TGTGCCAGCCATGGCGGGAGGGCCGGGAATGAGCAGTTCTTC. Its protein is CASHGGRAGNEQFF.